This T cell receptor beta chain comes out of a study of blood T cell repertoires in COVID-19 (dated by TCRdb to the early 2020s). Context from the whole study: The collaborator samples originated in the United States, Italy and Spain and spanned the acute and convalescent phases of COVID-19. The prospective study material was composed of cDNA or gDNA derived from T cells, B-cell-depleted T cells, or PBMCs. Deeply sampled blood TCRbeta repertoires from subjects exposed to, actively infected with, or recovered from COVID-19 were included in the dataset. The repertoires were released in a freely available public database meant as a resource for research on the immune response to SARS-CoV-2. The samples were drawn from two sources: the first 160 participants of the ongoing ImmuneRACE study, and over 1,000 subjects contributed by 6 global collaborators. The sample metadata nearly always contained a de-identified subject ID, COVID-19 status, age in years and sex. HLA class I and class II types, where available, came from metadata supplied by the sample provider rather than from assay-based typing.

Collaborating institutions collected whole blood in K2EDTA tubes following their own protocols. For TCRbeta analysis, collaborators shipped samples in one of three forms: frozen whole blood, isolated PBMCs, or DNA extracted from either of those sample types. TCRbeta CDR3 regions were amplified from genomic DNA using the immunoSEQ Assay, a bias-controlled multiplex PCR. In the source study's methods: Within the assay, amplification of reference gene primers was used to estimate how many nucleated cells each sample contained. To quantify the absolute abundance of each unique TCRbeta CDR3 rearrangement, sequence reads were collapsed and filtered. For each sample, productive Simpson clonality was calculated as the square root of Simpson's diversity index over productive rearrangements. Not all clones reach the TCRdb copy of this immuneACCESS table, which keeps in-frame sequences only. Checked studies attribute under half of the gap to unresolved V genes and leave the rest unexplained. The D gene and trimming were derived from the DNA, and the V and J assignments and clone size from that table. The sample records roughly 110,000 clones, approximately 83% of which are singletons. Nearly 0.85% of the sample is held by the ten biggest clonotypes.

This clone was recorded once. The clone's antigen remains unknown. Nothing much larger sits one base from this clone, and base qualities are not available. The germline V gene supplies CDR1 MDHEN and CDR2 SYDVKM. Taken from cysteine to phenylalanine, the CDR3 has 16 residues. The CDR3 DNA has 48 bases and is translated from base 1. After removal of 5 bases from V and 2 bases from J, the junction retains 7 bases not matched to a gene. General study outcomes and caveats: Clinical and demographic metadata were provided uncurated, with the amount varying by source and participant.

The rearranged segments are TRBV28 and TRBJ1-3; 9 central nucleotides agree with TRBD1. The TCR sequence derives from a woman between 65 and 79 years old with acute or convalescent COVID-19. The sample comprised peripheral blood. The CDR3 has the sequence CASSPGTGTPGNTIYF. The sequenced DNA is TGTGCCAGCAGTCCCGGGACAGGGACCCCTGGAAACACCATATATTTT.